This T cell receptor (beta chain) was found in a study of blood T cell repertoires in COVID-19. Turning to the study itself: The study drew acute and convalescent COVID-19 samples from the United States, Italy and Spain. PBMCs, B-cell-depleted T cells, or T cells provided the cDNA or gDNA that made up the material.

Per the authors' pipeline: The assay estimated nucleated cells by amplifying reference gene primers. Some clones are missing from TCRdb's copy, which holds only in-frame ones; the method was immunoSEQ multiplex PCR. The V and J calls and clone size are taken from that table; D and trimming were inferred from the DNA. The table records hundreds of thousands of clones, about 85% of them present only once. Germline CDR1 MNHEY, CDR2 SMNVEV (reference sequence). The CDR3 length is 14 residues. Trimming took off 5 bases at V and 8 bases at J, with 13 bases between the two ends. The sequencing sample was made of peripheral blood. The gene calls are TRBV27 and TRBJ2-6; D unclear. The TCR was taken from a woman under 30 who had recovered from COVID-19. The CDR3 DNA follows: TGTGCCAGCAGTCCCTACGTGGTGACCAACGTCCTGACTTTC. It translates to CASSPYVVTNVLTF.